This is a list of T cell receptor beta chains from one sample in a study of T cells of healthy individuals. Via MiXCR, TCRdb re-called the 5' RACE reads, giving one row per CDR3 protein. This table holds more than 85,000 distinct CDR3 sequences, approximately 18% found once. The receptors originated from a human donor in good health. CDR3s include the opening cysteine and the closing phenylalanine or tryptophan. D genes are given only for firm matches. A clone size is listed for some rows: how often the clone was seen (once, few, many), or a class if it is expanded.

V: TRBV6-5; size: -; J: TRBJ1-2; D: TRBD1; DNA: TGTGCCAGCAGTACAGGGGATAACTATGGCTACACCTTC; CDR3: CASSTGDNYGYTF
V: TRBV15; size: few; J: TRBJ1-1; D: TRBD1; DNA: TGTGCCACCAAGGACAGGGGGTGGAACACTGAAGCTTTCTTT; CDR3: CATKDRGWNTEAFF
V: TRBV4-3; size: many; J: TRBJ1-1; D: -; DNA: TGCGCCAGCAGCCAAGTCGGCACTGAAGCTTTCTTT; CDR3: CASSQVGTEAFF
V: TRBV9; size: many; J: TRBJ1-3; D: -; DNA: TGTGCCAGCACCCTCGACATCTCTGGAAACACCATATATTTT; CDR3: CASTLDISGNTIYF
V: TRBV6-2/TRBV6-3; size: few; J: TRBJ2-5; D: TRBD1; DNA: TGTGCCAGCAGTAGGCCGGGACAGGGTTGGGAGACCCAGTACTTC; CDR3: CASSRPGQGWETQYF
V: TRBV6-2/TRBV6-3; size: -; J: TRBJ1-1; D: -; DNA: TGTGCCAGCAGTTACGGAGTCCGGGAAGCTTTCTTT; CDR3: CASSYGVREAFF
V: TRBV9; size: -; J: TRBJ2-3; D: TRBD1; DNA: TGTGCCAGCAGCGTAGGACAGGGGCGCACAGATACGCAGTATTTT; CDR3: CASSVGQGRTDTQYF
V: TRBV4-1; size: -; J: TRBJ1-5; D: -; DNA: TGCGCCAGCAGCCAAGAGGCCACCTCGAGGCCCCAGCATTTT; CDR3: CASSQEATSRPQHF
V: TRBV11-1; size: few; J: TRBJ1-1; D: TRBD1; DNA: TGTGCCAGCAGCTTAGCCCCCGGACAGGCTGGGCGGAACACTGAAGCTTTCTTT; CDR3: CASSLAPGQAGRNTEAFF
V: TRBV4-3; size: few; J: TRBJ2-1; D: -; DNA: TGCGCCAGCAGCCAAGAAGGGGCAGGTGGCTCCTACAATGAGCAGTTCTTC; CDR3: CASSQEGAGGSYNEQFF
V: TRBV7-6; size: many; J: TRBJ2-1; D: TRBD2; DNA: TGTGCCAGCAGCTTAGGACCCTTTAGCGGGAGGGCCATAGATGAGCAGTTCTTC; CDR3: CASSLGPFSGRAIDEQFF
V: TRBV10-3; size: -; J: TRBJ1-1; D: -; DNA: TGTGCCATCAGTCAAATGGGGGATGGAGCTTTCTTT; CDR3: CAISQMGDGAFF
V: TRBV6-2/TRBV6-3; size: -; J: TRBJ1-5; D: -; DNA: TGTGCCAGCAGTACCGGGACACTGAATCAGCCCCAGCATTTT; CDR3: CASSTGTLNQPQHF
V: TRBV6-5; size: -; J: TRBJ2-2; D: -; DNA: TGTGCCAGCAGTTACCAACCCGGGGTTACCGGGGAGCTGTTTTTT; CDR3: CASSYQPGVTGELFF
V: TRBV20-1; size: -; J: TRBJ1-1; D: -; DNA: TGCAGTGCTAGAGAGGTAGGGAGGGCCGAAGCTTTCTTT; CDR3: CSAREVGRAEAFF
V: TRBV6-5; size: -; J: TRBJ1-4; D: TRBD1; DNA: TGTGCCAGCAGCGACGGGACAGGGGACGAAAAACTGTTTTTT; CDR3: CASSDGTGDEKLFF
V: TRBV9; size: -; J: TRBJ1-6; D: -; DNA: TGTGACAGCAGCGTATTCGGGACACTTAATTCACCCCTCCACTTT; CDR3: CDSSVFGTLNSPLHF
V: TRBV7-6; size: -; J: TRBJ2-5; D: TRBD1; DNA: TGTGCCAGCAGCTTAGGTTACAGGGGGAGAGAGACCCAGTACTTC; CDR3: CASSLGYRGRETQYF
V: TRBV2; size: -; J: TRBJ2-1; D: TRBD2; DNA: TGTGCCAGCAATATAGCGGGTTACAATGAGCAGTTCTTC; CDR3: CASNIAGYNEQFF
V: TRBV7-8; size: -; J: TRBJ1-6; D: -; DNA: TGTGCCAGCAGCTTAGTCTGGAATTCACCCCTCCACTTT; CDR3: CASSLVWNSPLHF
V: TRBV6-1; size: -; J: TRBJ2-1; D: -; DNA: TGTGCCAGCAGTGATCGTGGGGGGCTCCCGTGGGAGCAGTTCTTC; CDR3: CASSDRGGLPWEQFF
V: TRBV30; size: many; J: TRBJ2-7; D: -; DNA: TGTGCCTGGAGCCCGGGACACGATTACGAGCAGTACTTC; CDR3: CAWSPGHDYEQYF
V: TRBV2; size: -; J: TRBJ2-1; D: -; DNA: TGTGCCAGCACCCCAAAAGGGCCCTACAATGAGCAGTTCTTC; CDR3: CASTPKGPYNEQFF
V: TRBV7-9; size: many; J: TRBJ1-4; D: -; DNA: TGTGCCAGCAGCCGAGGGACAATAGAAGAAAAACTGTTTTTT; CDR3: CASSRGTIEEKLFF
V: TRBV6-6; size: -; J: TRBJ2-3; D: TRBD2; DNA: TGTGCCAGCAGTTACGGAGGGACTAGCGGGGGGTGGACAGATACGCAGTATTTT; CDR3: CASSYGGTSGGWTDTQYF
V: TRBV7-9; size: -; J: TRBJ1-1; D: -; DNA: TGTGCCAGCAGCCCCCTGGTAGGGGCCAACCGAGAAGCTTTCTTT; CDR3: CASSPLVGANREAFF
V: TRBV5-1; size: few; J: TRBJ2-3; D: -; DNA: TGCGCCAGCAGCTTGGGGTTCACAGATACGCAGTATTTT; CDR3: CASSLGFTDTQYF
V: TRBV4-1; size: -; J: TRBJ1-6; D: -; DNA: TGCGCCAGCAGCCAAGATGGGTCCGGGTTAGGATTGGGCTCACCCCTCCACTTT; CDR3: CASSQDGSGLGLGSPLHF
V: TRBV29-1; size: many; J: TRBJ2-7; D: -; DNA: TGCAGCGTTCGGAGGGGGACGGACTCCTACGAGCAGTACTTC; CDR3: CSVRRGTDSYEQYF
V: TRBV6-2/TRBV6-3; size: many; J: TRBJ2-3; D: TRBD2; DNA: TGTGCCAGCAGTTACTCCGGGGGGGCCACAGATACGCAGTATTTT; CDR3: CASSYSGGATDTQYF
V: TRBV6-5; size: -; J: TRBJ2-3; D: TRBD1; DNA: TGTGCCAGCAGACCGGGACAGGGTCAATATACGCAGTATTTT; CDR3: CASRPGQGQYTQYF
V: TRBV18; size: few; J: TRBJ2-7; D: -; DNA: TGTGCCAGCTCACAACAGGCTTCCTACGAGCAGTACTTC; CDR3: CASSQQASYEQYF
V: TRBV4-3; size: -; J: TRBJ2-1; D: -; DNA: TGCGCCAGCAGCCAAGCTCTGTCCTACAATGAGCAGTTCTTC; CDR3: CASSQALSYNEQFF
V: TRBV28; size: -; J: TRBJ2-1; D: -; DNA: TGTGCCAGCAGTGTTCCCGGGACTCCTACCTACAATGAGCAGTTCTTC; CDR3: CASSVPGTPTYNEQFF
V: TRBV6-2/TRBV6-3; size: -; J: TRBJ1-4; D: TRBD1; DNA: TGTGCCAGCAGTCCGCCGAGGGACAGGGATGAAAAACTGTTTTTT; CDR3: CASSPPRDRDEKLFF
V: TRBV5-1; size: -; J: TRBJ1-1; D: -; DNA: TGCGCCAGCAGCTTGTTGGGCCCCAAGGACACTGAAGCTTTCTTT; CDR3: CASSLLGPKDTEAFF
V: TRBV6-6; size: few; J: TRBJ1-6; D: -; DNA: TGTGCCAGCGTCCCAGACCTCCTCGAAGGATCACCCCTCCACTTT; CDR3: CASVPDLLEGSPLHF
V: TRBV24-1; size: few; J: TRBJ2-3; D: -; DNA: TGTGCCACCAGTGATCCCGAACGCGGAGATACGCAGTATTTT; CDR3: CATSDPERGDTQYF
V: TRBV5-6; size: few; J: TRBJ1-1; D: -; DNA: TGTGCCAGCAGCTTCCGGACCGGGGTGGAAGCTTTCTTT; CDR3: CASSFRTGVEAFF
V: TRBV20-1; size: many; J: TRBJ1-5; D: -; DNA: TGCAGTGCCTCTCCAAACAGGGTCAATCAGCCCCAGCATTTT; CDR3: CSASPNRVNQPQHF
V: TRBV10-3; size: -; J: TRBJ2-7; D: TRBD2; DNA: TGTGCCACCGGGGGGGGGATCTCCTACGAGCAGTACTTC; CDR3: CATGGGISYEQYF
V: TRBV6-5; size: -; J: TRBJ1-5; D: -; DNA: TGTGCCAGCAGTTACGGTGGGGGTGGGAAAAATCAGCCCCAGCATTTT; CDR3: CASSYGGGGKNQPQHF
V: TRBV18; size: many; J: TRBJ2-3; D: TRBD2; DNA: TGTGCCAGTCCTGATTCTAGCGGACATACGCAGTATTTT; CDR3: CASPDSSGHTQYF
V: TRBV5-1; size: many; J: TRBJ1-2; D: -; DNA: TGTGCCAGCAGTTTAGGAGGGTACGGCTACACCTTC; CDR3: CASSLGGYGYTF
V: TRBV7-6; size: -; J: TRBJ2-1; D: -; DNA: TGTGCCAGCAGCTCAACTTTCCGGGACTACAATGAGCAGTTCTTC; CDR3: CASSSTFRDYNEQFF
V: TRBV20-1; size: once; J: TRBJ1-4; D: -; DNA: TGCAGTGCTAGGCACAGCCGGGGTGAAAAACTGTTTTTT; CDR3: CSARHSRGEKLFF
V: TRBV29-1; size: -; J: TRBJ2-7; D: -; DNA: TGCAGCGTCGCCCGGTATGCATCATTCAGCTCCTACGAGCAGTACTTC; CDR3: CSVARYASFSSYEQYF
V: TRBV5-6; size: few; J: TRBJ1-5; D: TRBD1; DNA: TGTGCCAGCAGCTTGTGGTCCAGGGGGGGTCAGCCCCAGCATTTT; CDR3: CASSLWSRGGQPQHF
V: TRBV20-1; size: -; J: TRBJ2-1; D: -; DNA: TGCAGTGCTCCCCTTTCGGGAGTGGACTACAATGAGCAGTTCTTC; CDR3: CSAPLSGVDYNEQFF
V: TRBV28; size: -; J: TRBJ2-7; D: -; DNA: TGTGCCAGCAGTTTCCCTGGGGGGGGCGGGCAGTACTTC; CDR3: CASSFPGGGGQYF
V: TRBV12-3/TRBV12-4; size: few; J: TRBJ2-1; D: TRBD2; DNA: TGTGCCAGCAGTCTTACTAGCGGGGGGGCCGGTGAGCAGTTCTTC; CDR3: CASSLTSGGAGEQFF
V: TRBV27; size: few; J: TRBJ1-5; D: TRBD1; DNA: TGTGCCAGCAGCTATACCTGGACAGGGGGAGATCAGCCCCAGCATTTT; CDR3: CASSYTWTGGDQPQHF
V: TRBV20-1; size: -; J: TRBJ2-3; D: -; DNA: TGCAGTGCTCTCAAGACAGGTCTGGCGCAGTATTTT; CDR3: CSALKTGLAQYF
V: TRBV29-1; size: many; J: TRBJ2-7; D: -; DNA: TGCAGCGTGGAAAAGGGAGGTCCGAGCTCCTACGAGCAGTACTTC; CDR3: CSVEKGGPSSYEQYF
V: TRBV7-2; size: -; J: TRBJ2-7; D: TRBD2; DNA: TGTGCCAGCAGCCCTAGCGGGAGTACCTACGAGCAGTACTTC; CDR3: CASSPSGSTYEQYF
V: TRBV12-3/TRBV12-4; size: -; J: TRBJ2-1; D: TRBD1; DNA: TGTGCCAGCAGGACCGGGACAGCATCCTACAATGAGCAGTTCTTC; CDR3: CASRTGTASYNEQFF
V: TRBV5-1; size: few; J: TRBJ2-7; D: -; DNA: TGCGCCAGCCGCCCGGGACACTCCTCCTACGAGCAGTACTTC; CDR3: CASRPGHSSYEQYF
V: TRBV6-6; size: many; J: TRBJ2-1; D: -; DNA: TGTGCCAGCAGCTCGGCCCCGCCAAATGAGCAGTTCTTC; CDR3: CASSSAPPNEQFF
V: TRBV18; size: -; J: TRBJ2-7; D: -; DNA: TGTGCCAGCTCACCACAGAGGGGGGCAGCGGGCGAGCAGTACTTC; CDR3: CASSPQRGAAGEQYF
V: TRBV10-3; size: few; J: TRBJ1-6; D: -; DNA: TGTGCCATCAGTGAAATCGAATCACCCCTCCACTTT; CDR3: CAISEIESPLHF